A single sample gave rise to the 5 T cell receptor beta chains below, sequenced in a study of cytomegalovirus exposure and HLA in healthy donors (dated by TCRdb to the late 2010s). Receptors were amplified or captured by the immunoSEQ multiplex PCR assay. For the multiplex PCR, a mixture combining 60 forward primers for TCR Vbeta segments and 13 reverse primers for TCR Jbeta segments was used. TCRdb's version of the immuneACCESS table is confined to in-frame rearrangements and falls short of the full clone set. An unresolved V gene accounts for under half of the shortfall where checked; the remainder is of unknown origin. The sample table holds over 85,000 clones, of which about four fifths were seen once. The ten biggest clones cover 3% to 4% of the sample. The specimen sequenced was PBMCs. The source of these receptors is a woman aged 40 to 50 in good health and CMV-seronegative.

V is TRBV30 and J is TRBJ2-3, with TRBD2 matching over 9 bases. This CDR3 is built from 14 residues. Trimming removed 2 bases from V and 4 bases from J; junction bases left unmatched: 4. Per germline, CDR1 GTSNPN and CDR2 SVGIG (reference sequence). The CDR3 coding sequence is TGTGCCTGGAGTCTTAGCGGGGGAGCAGATACGCAGTATTTT. Its protein is CAWSLSGGADTQYF.

The rearrangement uses TRBV27 and TRBJ1-5, with 7 positions matching TRBD1. The trim removed 0 bases at V and 3 bases at J, leaving 8 bases unmatched. This CDR3 comprises 17 residues. Per germline, CDR1 MNHEY and CDR2 SMNVEV (reference sequence). This CDR3 is CASSLSGQLGPNQPQHF. CDR3 nucleotide sequence: TGTGCCAGCAGTTTATCGGGACAGCTGGGACCCAATCAGCCCCAGCATTTT.

The genes are TRBV5-4 and TRBJ2-7, with D possibly TRBD2 on 7 matching bases. The CDR3 contains 14 residues. Germline V lookup: CDR1 SGHNT, CDR2 YYREEE (reference sequence). Trimming shortened V by 5 bases and J by 3 bases, and 15 bases separated the two germline ends. The CDR3 nucleotides are TGTGCCAGCAGTGGTGGGGGGGCGAACTACGAGCAGTACTTC. Translation gives CASSGGGANYEQYF.

J is TRBJ2-1 and V is TRBV4-3; D gene ambiguous. Trimming took 1 base from V and 7 from J, leaving 5 bases between them. Germline V CDR1 and CDR2: LGHNA, YSLEER. The CDR3 contains 12 residues. The DNA for the CDR3 is TGCGCCAGCAGCCAAGCTCGGAATGAGCAGTTCTTC. Amino acids: CASSQARNEQFF.

The CDR3 region is CASGQGGGNTIYF. The CDR3, as DNA: TGTGCCAGCGGACAGGGGGGTGGAAACACCATATATTTT. V gene TRBV7-2 combines with J gene TRBJ1-3; 10 bases fit TRBD1. V trimming: 8 bases; J trimming: 3 bases; junction bases outside the gene matches: 1. Germline V gene sequence: CDR1 SGHTA, CDR2 FQGNSA. CDR3 length equals 13 residues.